This entry describes one TCR beta chain. As yet, its antigen is unknown. Subjects aged 18 to 65 presented with newly diagnosed hyperthyroidism of less than 2 months' duration. Uncontrolled infection, other autoimmune disease, pregnancy or lactation excluded patients. The data stem from a study of T cells in Graves' hyperthyroidism and ophthalmopathy. There are 16 residues in the CDR3. J gave up 3 bases and V 2 bases, and 8 bases lay outside the gene matches. Germline V gives CDR1 MNHEY, CDR2 SVGAGI. Using RNA transcripts as the source, TCR beta CDR3 regions were amplified. Carried out on the TCR CDR3, a first-round RT-PCR used the HTBI primer set. One entry per CDR3 protein results from TCRdb running MiXCR on the multiplex PCR reads. The data contain about 360,000 distinct CDR3 sequences, roughly 12% of them singletons. Whole-study results and caveats: A model of 13 V-J features distinguished ophthalmopathy from stable hyperthyroidism. Among thyroid clonotypes expanded above 0.001, most also appeared in blood.

The sequenced material came from blood. The V gene is TRBV6-5, the J gene TRBJ1-1, with 8 bases matching TRBD1. This TCR was recovered from a man aged 25 to 45 with Graves' hyperthyroidism that later progressed to Graves' ophthalmopathy. CDR3 in amino acids: CASSYLRQGPDTEAFF. The CDR3 DNA reads TGTGCCAGCAGTTACCTTAGACAGGGGCCGGACACTGAAGCTTTCTTT.